This T cell receptor (beta chain) was identified in a study of radiotherapy plus CTLA-4 blockade in lung cancer. It was focal radiation plus CTLA-4 blockade with ipilimumab that patients with chemo-refractory metastatic non-small-cell lung cancer received. Germline loops: CDR1 MNHNS, CDR2 SASEGT. The trim removed 6 bases at V and 8 bases at J, leaving 8 bases unmatched. This CDR3 contains 14 residues. TCRdb's copy holds only in-frame clones and misses some; the assay was immunoSEQ multiplex PCR. Of tens of thousands of clones listed, just under 75% are singletons. The sample consisted of peripheral blood, taken from a patient treated with radiotherapy plus ipilimumab. The chain carries TRBV6-1 and TRBJ1-4; TRBD1 agrees at 8 bases. This receptor was taken from a human donor with non-small cell lung cancer who had stable disease on radiotherapy plus ipilimumab. CDR3 protein: CASRTGTGREKLFF. CDR3 in DNA: TGTGCCAGCAGAACCGGGACAGGTCGGGAAAAACTGTTTTTT.